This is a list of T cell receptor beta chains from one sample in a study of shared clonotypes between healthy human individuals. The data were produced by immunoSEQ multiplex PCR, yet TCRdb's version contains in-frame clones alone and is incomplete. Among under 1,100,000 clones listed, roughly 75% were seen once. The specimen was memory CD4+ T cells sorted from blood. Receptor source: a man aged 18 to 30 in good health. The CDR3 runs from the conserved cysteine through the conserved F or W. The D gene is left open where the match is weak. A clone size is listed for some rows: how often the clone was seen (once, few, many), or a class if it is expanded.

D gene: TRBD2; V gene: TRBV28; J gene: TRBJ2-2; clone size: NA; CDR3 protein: CASSPSGGSPGELFF; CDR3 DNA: TGTGCCAGCAGTCCTAGCGGGGGGTCGCCCGGGGAGCTGTTTTTT
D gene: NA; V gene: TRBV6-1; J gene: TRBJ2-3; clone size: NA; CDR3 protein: CASSEAGSQDTQYF; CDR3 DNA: TGTGCCAGCAGTGAAGCTGGCTCCCAAGATACGCAGTATTTT
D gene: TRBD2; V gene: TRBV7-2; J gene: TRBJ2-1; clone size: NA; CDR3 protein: CASSLEASGSSYNEQFF; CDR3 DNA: TGTGCCAGCAGCTTAGAGGCTAGCGGGAGCTCCTACAATGAGCAGTTCTTC
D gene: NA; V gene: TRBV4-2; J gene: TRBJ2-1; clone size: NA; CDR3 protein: CASSQEGGGSYNEQFF; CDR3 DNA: TGTGCCAGCAGCCAAGAGGGTGGAGGGTCCTACAATGAGCAGTTCTTC
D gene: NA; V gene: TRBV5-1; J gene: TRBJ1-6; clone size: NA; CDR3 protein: CASREVGHNSPLHF; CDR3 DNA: TGCGCCAGCAGGGAGGTGGGCCATAATTCACCCCTCCACTTT
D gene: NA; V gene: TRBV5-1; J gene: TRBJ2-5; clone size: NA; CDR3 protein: CASSELGGQETQYF; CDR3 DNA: TGCGCCAGCAGCGAACTTGGGGGGCAAGAGACCCAGTACTTC
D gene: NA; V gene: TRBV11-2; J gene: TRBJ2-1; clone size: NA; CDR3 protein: CASSSAFRLDNEQFF; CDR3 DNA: TGTGCCAGCAGCTCCGCGTTCCGTCTTGACAATGAGCAGTTCTTC
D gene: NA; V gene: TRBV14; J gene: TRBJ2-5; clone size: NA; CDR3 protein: CASSQDLEGTQYF; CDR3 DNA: TGTGCCAGCAGCCAAGACCTGGAAGGGACCCAGTACTTC
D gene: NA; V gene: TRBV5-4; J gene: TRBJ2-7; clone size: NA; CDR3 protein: CASSLAPAGVYEQYF; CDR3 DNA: TGTGCCAGCAGCTTGGCCCCAGCGGGTGTCTACGAGCAGTACTTC
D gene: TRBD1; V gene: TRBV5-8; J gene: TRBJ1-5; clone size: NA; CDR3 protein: CASSRQGPYSNQPQHF; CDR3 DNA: TGTGCCAGCAGCCGACAGGGGCCCTATAGCAATCAGCCCCAGCATTTT
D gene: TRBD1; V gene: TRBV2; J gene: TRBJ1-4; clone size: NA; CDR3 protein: CASGVGGGIEKLFF; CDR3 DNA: TGTGCCAGCGGGGTAGGAGGGGGCATCGAAAAACTGTTTTTT
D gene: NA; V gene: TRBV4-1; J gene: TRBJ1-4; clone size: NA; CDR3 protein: CASSPSQRQVFNEKLFF; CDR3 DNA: TGCGCCAGCAGCCCTAGCCAGAGACAGGTGTTTAATGAAAAACTGTTTTTT
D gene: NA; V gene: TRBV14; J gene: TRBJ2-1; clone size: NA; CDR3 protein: CASSPRLRYNEQFF; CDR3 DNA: TGTGCCAGCAGCCCCCGCTTGCGGTACAATGAGCAGTTCTTC
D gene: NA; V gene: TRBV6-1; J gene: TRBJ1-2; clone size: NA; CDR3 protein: CASTQTRVYGYTF; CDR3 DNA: TGTGCCAGCACCCAAACACGAGTCTATGGCTACACCTTC
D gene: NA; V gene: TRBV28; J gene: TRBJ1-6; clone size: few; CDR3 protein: CASSSTGQTIYNSPLHF; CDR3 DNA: TGTGCCAGCAGTTCCACCGGACAGACTATTTATAATTCACCCCTCCACTTT
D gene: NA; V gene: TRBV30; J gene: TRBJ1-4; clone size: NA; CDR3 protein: CAWSSDGTRSEKLFF; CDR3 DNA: TGTGCCTGGAGTTCCGACGGGACGAGGAGTGAAAAACTGTTTTTT
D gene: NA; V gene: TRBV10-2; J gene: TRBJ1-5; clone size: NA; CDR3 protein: CASSESSQPQHF; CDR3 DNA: TGCGCCAGCAGTGAGTCAAGTCAGCCCCAGCATTTT
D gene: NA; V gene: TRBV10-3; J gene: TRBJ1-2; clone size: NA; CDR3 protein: CAISEANRGYTF; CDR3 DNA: TGTGCCATCAGTGAGGCGAATCGTGGCTACACCTTC
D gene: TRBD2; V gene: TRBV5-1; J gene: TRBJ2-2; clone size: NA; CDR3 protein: CASSPTLRREGVNGELFF; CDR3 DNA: TGCGCCAGCAGCCCTACTCTGCGCCGGGAGGGCGTCAACGGGGAGCTGTTTTTT
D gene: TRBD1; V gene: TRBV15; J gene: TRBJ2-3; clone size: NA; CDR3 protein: CATSRDRRQGFTDTQYF; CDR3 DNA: TGTGCCACCAGCAGAGACCGACGACAGGGTTTCACAGATACGCAGTATTTT
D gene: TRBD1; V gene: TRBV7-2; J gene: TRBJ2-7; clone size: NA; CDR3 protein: CASSPDRGQYEQYF; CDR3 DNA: TGTGCCAGCAGCCCAGACAGGGGGCAGTACGAGCAGTACTTC
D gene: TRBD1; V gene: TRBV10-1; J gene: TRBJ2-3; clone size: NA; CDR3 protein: CASSEDRGLNTQYF; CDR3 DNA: TGCGCCAGCAGTGAGGACAGGGGGCTAAATACGCAGTATTTT
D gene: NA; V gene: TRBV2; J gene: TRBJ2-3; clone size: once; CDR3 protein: CASSQGILPSTDTQYF; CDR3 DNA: TGTGCCAGCAGCCAGGGCATCTTACCTAGCACAGATACGCAGTATTTT